These T cell receptor beta chains were read from a single sample in a study of shared clonotypes between healthy human individuals. Repertoires were generated with immunoSEQ multiplex PCR, while TCRdb's copy carries only in-frame clones and drops some. This table holds a few million clones, over 90% found once. Sequencing was done on a sample of naive CD4+ T cells from PBMCs. The receptors come from a man aged 18 to 30 in good health. Some clones in this sample may be carry-over from other donors' samples. Both conserved end residues are trimmed from each CDR3. The D gene is left open where the match is weak. Not all rows give a size; the values are once, few, many and, for expanded clones, a class.

clone size	V gene	D gene	J gene	CDR3 protein
NA	TRBV18	TRBD1	TRBJ1-1	ASSPLTGGQPNTEAF
NA	TRBV29-1	NA	TRBJ1-1	SVDVANTEAF
NA	TRBV28	TRBD1	TRBJ1-1	ASSLIGTVEAF
once	TRBV18	TRBD1	TRBJ2-7	ASSPSGQGSYEQY
NA	TRBV6-5	NA	TRBJ1-2	ASSSPTTNYGYT
NA	TRBV9	TRBD1	TRBJ2-2	ASSVGQGAPVTGELF
NA	TRBV6-5	TRBD1	TRBJ2-7	ASKGPGTGGYEQY
NA	TRBV5-5	NA	TRBJ2-1	ASSPGLQSSYNEQF
NA	TRBV30	NA	TRBJ2-6	ACHPSSGANVLT
once	TRBV15	NA	TRBJ1-2	ATSEGGAEGYT
NA	TRBV7-9	NA	TRBJ2-7	ASSPPERAASRQQY
NA	TRBV2	NA	TRBJ2-1	ASSEEGSYNEQF
NA	TRBV15	TRBD2	TRBJ2-4	ATSSLGLAAIQY
NA	TRBV30	NA	TRBJ1-4	AWSVGGSGEKLF
NA	TRBV19	NA	TRBJ2-7	ASGSYEQY
NA	TRBV6-1	TRBD1	TRBJ1-2	ASSDPTGHYGYT
NA	TRBV14	NA	TRBJ1-1	ASSQGRGPSTEAF
NA	TRBV7-2	NA	TRBJ2-7	ASSLVGLGEQY
NA	TRBV9	TRBD1	TRBJ2-1	ASSAGGNEQF
once	TRBV7-9	NA	TRBJ1-2	ASSLDGSGYT
NA	TRBV7-2	NA	TRBJ2-3	ASSLARVEGDTQY
NA	TRBV11-2	TRBD2	TRBJ2-1	ASSPTSGSAVEQF
NA	TRBV28	TRBD1	TRBJ2-7	ASSSPGQPYEQY
NA	TRBV5-1	TRBD1	TRBJ2-1	ASSPNGQGRSEQF
NA	TRBV19	NA	TRBJ1-5	ASIRGNQPQH
NA	TRBV15	NA	TRBJ2-5	ATSRDPGAQTQY
NA	TRBV7-7	NA	TRBJ2-1	ASSLGGPGDNEQF
once	TRBV28	NA	TRBJ1-5	ASSSNRVGQPQH
NA	TRBV29-1	NA	TRBJ2-7	SVAGPSLYEQY
once	TRBV7-9	TRBD1	TRBJ2-1	ASSARLGQSSYNEQF
NA	TRBV10-2	NA	TRBJ1-2	ASSEGQRDYGYT
NA	TRBV5-1	NA	TRBJ1-4	ASSLGLQNEKLF
NA	TRBV30	NA	TRBJ2-7	AQTDRTQVEQY
once	TRBV30	NA	TRBJ2-1	AWANYNEQF
NA	TRBV9	NA	TRBJ1-2	ASSVVTTGAYGYT
NA	TRBV27	NA	TRBJ2-3	ASNSAADTQY
NA	TRBV5-1	NA	TRBJ2-6	ASSRSSGANVLT
NA	TRBV28	NA	TRBJ2-1	ASSFYNEQF
NA	TRBV9	NA	TRBJ2-7	ASSVGDRSHEQY
once	TRBV13	NA	TRBJ2-3	ASSPRPGTDTQY
NA	TRBV28	TRBD1	TRBJ2-7	ASSLSGGRNEQY